The 23 T cell receptor beta chains in this list originate from one sample, sequenced in a study of blood T cell repertoires in COVID-19. This table comes from immunoSEQ multiplex PCR, and its TCRdb copy is limited to in-frame clones, with some not included. This table holds hundreds of thousands of clones, about four fifths found once. Sequencing input: peripheral blood. The receptors originated from a woman aged 45-59 years with acute or convalescent COVID-19.

Comment on this clone: A read error may account for a junction end that differs from germline. The chain links TRBV7-8 to TRBJ2-7; tentatively, D is TRBD1 (5 bases). The CDR3 sequence is 13 residues long. Germline lookup yields CDR1 SGHVS and CDR2 FQNEAQ. The CDR3 DNA follows: TGTGCCAGCAGCTTAGGGGGCGAGGAGCTTTGGCACTTC. Its protein is CASSLGGEELWHF.

V usage is TRBV28 and J usage is TRBJ2-7, with 12 bases lining up with TRBD1. This CDR3 comprises 15 residues. CDR1 is MDHEN and CDR2 is SYDVKM in the germline V gene. After removal of 5 bases from V and 7 bases from J, the junction contained 9 bases not matched to a gene. In DNA form, the CDR3 reads TGTGCCAGCAGTCTCCCGGGACAGGGGGCGGAGGAGCAGTACTTC. Translating it yields CASSLPGQGAEEQYF.

This clone was detected a few times. The V gene is TRBV18, the J gene TRBJ2-2, with a weak D call TRBD2 (5 bases). The germline CDR1 and CDR2 sequences are KGHSH and LQKENI. Trimming took 3 bases from V and 5 from J, leaving 10 bases between them. The CDR3 runs 14 residues. CDR3 sequence (DNA): TGTGCCAGCTCACCGTTCGGGGAAACCGGGGAGCTGTTTTTT. This translates into CASSPFGETGELFF. The whole variable domain, filled in from reference TRBV18 and TRBJ2-2, reads NAGVMQNPRHLVRRRGQEARLRCSPMKGHSHVYWYRQLPEEGLKFMVYLQKENIIDESGMPKERFSAEFPKEGPSILRIQQVVRGDSAAYFCASSPFGETGELFFGEGSRLTVL.

V is TRBV21-1 and J is TRBJ1-5; TRBD1 is the table's D call, not checked against the DNA. TRBV21-1 is an annotated pseudogene. The CDR3 runs 19 residues. The CDR3 is CASSGDPGQPLTVGQPQHF. In DNA form, the CDR3 reads TGTGCCAGCAGCGGCGACCCGGGACAGCCTCTCACCGTGGGTCAGCCCCAGCATTTT.

The rearrangement joins TRBV7-8 to TRBJ1-1, with D unresolved. Trimming took 2 bases from V and 2 from J, leaving 9 bases between them. CDR1 SGHVS and CDR2 FQNEAQ come from the germline V gene. The CDR3 sequence is 14 residues long. CDR3 in amino acids: CASSLHERNTEAFF. The CDR3 DNA reads TGTGCCAGCAGCTTACACGAGAGAAACACTGAAGCTTTCTTT. The entire variable domain, with the rest obtained from reference TRBV7-8 and TRBJ1-1, is as follows: GAGVSQSPRYKVAKRGQDVALRCDPISGHVSLFWYQQALGQGPEFLTYFQNEAQLDKSGLPSDRFFAERPEGSVSTLKIQRTQQEDSAVYLCASSLHERNTEAFFGQGTRLTVV.

The V and J genes are TRBV18 and TRBJ2-7; TRBD2 agrees at 8 bases. The CDR3 loop spans 13 amino acids. Germline-derived CDR1 and CDR2 are KGHSH and LQKENI. V was pared by 3 bases and J by 6 bases, with 4 bases of the junction left unmatched. The CDR3 DNA follows: TGTGCCAGCTCACCTCACCGGGAGGGCGAGCAGTACTTC. This encodes CASSPHREGEQYF.

The chain carries TRBV5-6 and TRBJ1-2; TRBD1 matches 10 bases. Germline values: CDR1 SGHDT, CDR2 YYEEEE. Trimming cost V 4 bases and J 8 bases; bases outside gene matches: 5. The length of the CDR3 is 13 residues. CDR3 region: CASSLGQGIGYTF. CDR3 coding DNA: TGTGCCAGCAGCCTGGGACAGGGGATAGGCTACACCTTC.

In this sample, this clone turned up once. V usage is TRBV2 and J usage is TRBJ2-1, with TRBD2 identical over 12 bases. The CDR3 is made up of 15 amino acids. J was trimmed by 6 bases and V by 6 bases; bases with no gene match: 6. Germline CDR1 is SNHLY and CDR2 is FYNNEI. Here the CDR3 reads CASSYSSGRGNEQFF. The DNA of the CDR3 is TGTGCCAGCAGCTATTCTAGCGGGAGGGGCAATGAGCAGTTCTTC.

V usage is TRBV5-5 and J usage is TRBJ2-1; 9 bases are shared with TRBD2. With V trimmed by 0 bases and J by 2 bases, 3 bases remained unmatched. The germline V gene encodes CDR1 SGHKS and CDR2 YYEKEE (reference sequence). The length of the CDR3 is 16 residues. CDR3 residues: CASSLVLAGAYNEQFF. CDR3 DNA: TGTGCCAGCAGCTTGGTCTTAGCGGGAGCCTACAATGAGCAGTTCTTC.

This chain uses TRBV6-5 with TRBJ1-1; no firm D call. This CDR3 contains 13 residues. Trimming took off 3 bases at V and 6 bases at J, with 11 bases between the two ends. Germline V lookup: CDR1 MNHEY, CDR2 SVGAGI. The CDR3 loop is CASSYFGGAEAFF. In DNA, the CDR3 is TGTGCCAGCAGTTATTTTGGCGGAGCTGAAGCTTTCTTT.

The chain links TRBV27 to TRBJ1-1; tentative D call: TRBD1 (5 bases). With 1 base removed from V and 2 bases from J, the gap between germline ends came to 8 bases. The CDR3 loop spans 14 amino acids. Germline lookup yields CDR1 MNHEY and CDR2 SMNVEV (reference sequence). The CDR3 DNA sequence: TGTGCCAGCAGTTTATGGGGGGGAAACACTGAAGCTTTCTTT. Its protein product is CASSLWGGNTEAFF.

V is TRBV29-1 and J is TRBJ1-1; a possible D gene is TRBD1 (5 bases). In germline, CDR1 is SQVTM, CDR2 ANQGSEA. The ends were cut back, 4 bases at V and 9 bases at J, with 18 bases in the middle. The CDR3 sequence is 13 residues long. For the CDR3, the DNA is TGCAGCGTTGCGGACGGGACTAGAAACCAAGCTTTCTTT. Translation: CSVADGTRNQAFF.

This chain joins TRBV27 and TRBJ1-1; D is undetermined. CDR1 MNHEY and CDR2 SMNVEV come from the germline V gene (reference sequence). CDR3 length: 13 amino acids. V was cut by 2 bases and J by 3 bases, with 7 bases left in between. CDR3 DNA: TGTGCCAGCAGTTTAAGGGAGGACACTGAAGCTTTCTTT. Its translation is CASSLREDTEAFF.

The CDR3 sequence: CASSPGPGLWVTAFF. The CDR3 DNA sequence: TGTGCCAGCAGCCCAGGTCCCGGATTATGGGTCACAGCTTTCTTT. The V gene is TRBV28, the J gene TRBJ1-1; D gene ambiguous. The CDR3 has 15 amino acids. Trimming removed 6 bases at V and 10 bases at J, with 24 bases between. The germline CDR1 and CDR2 sequences are MDHEN and SYDVKM.

The J gene is TRBJ1-4, the V gene TRBV2; unclear D gene. Trimming took off 2 bases at V and 2 bases at J, with 6 bases between the two ends. Per germline, CDR1 SNHLY and CDR2 FYNNEI. CDR3 length: 14 residues. The CDR3: CASSERRTNEKLFF. The CDR3 nucleotides read TGTGCCAGCAGTGAAAGGAGGACTAATGAAAAACTGTTTTTT.

This chain joins TRBV19 and TRBJ1-1, with 9 bases aligning to TRBD1. Trimming at V came to 3 bases and at J to 5 bases, leaving 7 bases not matched to a gene. The CDR3 length is 15 residues. CDR1 LNHDA and CDR2 SQIVND come from the germline V gene (reference sequence). The CDR3 protein is CASSIVGQGWTEAFF. The CDR3 nucleotides read TGTGCCAGTAGTATTGTTGGACAGGGGTGGACTGAAGCTTTCTTT.

The chain carries TRBV5-4 and TRBJ2-1; 10 positions match TRBD1. This CDR3 has 17 residues. Germline V lookup: CDR1 SGHNT, CDR2 YYREEE (reference sequence). Trimming took 3 bases from V and 7 from J; bases not matched to a gene: 13. DNA for the CDR3: TGTGCCAGCAGCTCCCCATCGACAGGGGGCGCACGTAATGAGCAGTTCTTC. Its translation: CASSSPSTGGARNEQFF.

The gene calls are TRBV19 and TRBJ2-2, with 9 bases aligning to TRBD2. Germline V gene lookup returns CDR1 LNHDA and CDR2 SQIVND (reference sequence). V gave up 7 bases and J gave up 1 base; unmatched junction bases: 4. The CDR3 is 15 residues long. As DNA, the CDR3 is TGTGCCAGTAAGAGAGCGGGAGGGAACACCGGGGAGCTGTTTTTT. This gives the protein CASKRAGGNTGELFF.

The V and J genes are TRBV7-2 and TRBJ2-7, with 9 bases identical to TRBD2. The J segment lost 4 bases and the V segment lost 1 base, leaving 8 bases of the junction unmatched. From germline, CDR1 is SGHTA and CDR2 FQGNSA. The CDR3 covers 16 residues. DNA for the CDR3: TGTGCCAGCAGCTTAGAGGTAGCGGGGGCCGGATACGAGCAGTACTTC. Translated: CASSLEVAGAGYEQYF. Based on the CDR3 plus reference TRBV7-2 and TRBJ2-7, the full variable domain is GAGVSQSPSNKVTEKGKDVELRCDPISGHTALYWYRQSLGQGLEFLIYFQGNSAPDKSGLPSDRFSAERTGGSVSTLTIQRTQQEDSAVYLCASSLEVAGAGYEQYFGPGTRLTVT.

The chain combines TRBV30 with TRBJ1-1; D unresolved. The CDR3 sequence is 13 residues long. The germline V gene has CDR1 GTSNPN and CDR2 SVGIG (reference sequence). V gave up 6 bases and J gave up 4 bases, with 15 bases separating them. CDR3 region: CACTRGSVTEAFF. CDR3 in DNA: TGTGCCTGTACGAGAGGGTCAGTCACTGAAGCTTTCTTT.

This sequence joins TRBV7-8 and TRBJ1-6; maybe TRBD1 (5 bases). The CDR3 consists of 15 residues. The germline gives CDR1 SGHVS, CDR2 FQNEAQ. Trimming stripped 2 bases from V and 6 bases from J, with 11 bases between. The CDR3 nucleotides read TGTGCCAGCAGCTTACAGGGATGGCCTAATTCACCCCTCCACTTT. Translation gives CASSLQGWPNSPLHF.

This clone appeared a single time. The gene calls are TRBV15 and TRBJ2-3; 8 nucleotides line up with TRBD2. In germline, CDR1 is LNHNV, CDR2 YYDKDF (reference sequence). The CDR3 is made up of 16 amino acids. The V and J ends lost 1 base and 6 bases, in that order; junction bases with no gene match: 9. The CDR3 loop is CATSRAGGGARDTQYF. The CDR3, as DNA: TGTGCCACCAGCAGAGCGGGAGGGGGGGCAAGGGATACGCAGTATTTT.

This clone turned up a few times. V and J are TRBV18 and TRBJ1-6; 8 positions match TRBD1. The CDR3 consists of 14 residues. With V trimmed by 5 bases and J by 5 bases, 2 bases remained unmatched. The germline V gene encodes CDR1 KGHSH and CDR2 LQKENI. For the CDR3, the DNA is TGTGCCAGCTCAACGGACAGGGATAATTCACCCCTCCACTTT. Amino acid sequence: CASSTDRDNSPLHF.